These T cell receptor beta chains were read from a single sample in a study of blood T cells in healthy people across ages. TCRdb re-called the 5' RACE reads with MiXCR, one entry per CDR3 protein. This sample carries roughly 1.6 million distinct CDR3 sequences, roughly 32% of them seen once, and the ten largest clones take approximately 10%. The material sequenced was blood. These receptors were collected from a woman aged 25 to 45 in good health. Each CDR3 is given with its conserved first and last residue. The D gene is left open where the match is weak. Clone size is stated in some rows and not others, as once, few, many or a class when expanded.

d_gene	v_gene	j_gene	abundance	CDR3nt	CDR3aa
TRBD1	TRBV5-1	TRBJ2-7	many	TGCGCCAGCAGCCCTGGGACAGGAGGAATCTACGAGCAGTACTTC	CASSPGTGGIYEQYF
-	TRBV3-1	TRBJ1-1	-	TGTGCCAGCAGCCAAGATCTTCACAGGGAGTCGGCGCTGAAAGCTTTCTTT	CASSQDLHRESALKAFF
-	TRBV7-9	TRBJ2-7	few	TGTGCCAGCAGCTTAGACGGGCAGAACGAGCAGTACTTC	CASSLDGQNEQYF
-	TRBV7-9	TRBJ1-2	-	TGTACCAGCAGCGGGGTGGGGGTATTCTATGGCCACACCTTC	CTSSGVGVFYGHTF
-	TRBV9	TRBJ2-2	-	TGTGCCAGCAGCGTAGAAGGCAGCACCGGGGAGCTGTTTTTT	CASSVEGSTGELFF
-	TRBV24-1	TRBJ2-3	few	TGTGCCACCAGTGCCCGGGATAACGGCACAGATACGCAGTATTTT	CATSARDNGTDTQYF
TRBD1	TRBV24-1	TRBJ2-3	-	TGTGCCACCAGTGAGTCTACCGCCGGGACAGGAGTTCCCACAGATACGCAGTATTTT	CATSESTAGTGVPTDTQYF
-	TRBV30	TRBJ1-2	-	TGTGCCTCCCCGGAGGAGAAAAAGTATGGCTACACCTTC	CASPEEKKYGYTF
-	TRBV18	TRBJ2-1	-	TGTGCCAGCTCAAATCGACAAGGCCAGGCCAGGGGCACCTACAATGAGCAGTTCTTC	CASSNRQGQARGTYNEQFF
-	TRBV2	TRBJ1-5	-	TGTGCCAGCAGGGCAGACGGATATAGCAATCAGCCCCAGCATTTT	CASRADGYSNQPQHF
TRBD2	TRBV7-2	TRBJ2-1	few	TGTGCCAGCAGCGACCAGACTAGCGGGCCCTACAATGAGCAGTTCTTC	CASSDQTSGPYNEQFF
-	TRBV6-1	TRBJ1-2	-	TGTGCCAGCAGCGACATCGCCAGGTCCTATGGCCACACCTTC	CASSDIARSYGHTF
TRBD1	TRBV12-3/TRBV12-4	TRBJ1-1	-	TGTGCCAGCAGTTTGTGGGGGACAGGCCCCACTGAAGCTTTCTTT	CASSLWGTGPTEAFF
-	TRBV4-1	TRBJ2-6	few	TGCGCCAGCAGCCAAAGGGCTAGGGAAAGCTCTGGGGCCAACGTCCTGACTTTC	CASSQRARESSGANVLTF
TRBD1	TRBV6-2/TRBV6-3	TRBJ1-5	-	TGTGTCAGCAGCCAGATCGACAGGGGTTTCAGTCAGCCCCAGCATTTT	CVSSQIDRGFSQPQHF
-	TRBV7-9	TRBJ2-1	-	TGTGCCAGCAGCTTAGCGGTCCAGGGTGAGCAGTTCTTC	CASSLAVQGEQFF
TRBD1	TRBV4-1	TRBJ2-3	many	TGCGCCAGCAGCCAAACCCCCGGGACAGTCACAGATACGCAGTATTTT	CASSQTPGTVTDTQYF
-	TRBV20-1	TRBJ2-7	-	TGCAGTGCTAGAGTCAGGGTCCGGGTGGACGAGCAGTACTTC	CSARVRVRVDEQYF
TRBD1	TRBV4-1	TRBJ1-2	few	TGCGCCAGCAGCCAAGTAATGAACAGGGGTGATGGCTACACCTTC	CASSQVMNRGDGYTF
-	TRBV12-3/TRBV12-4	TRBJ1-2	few	TGTGCCAGCAGTTTAACAGGGCACAATGGCTACACCTTC	CASSLTGHNGYTF
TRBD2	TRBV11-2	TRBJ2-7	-	TGTGCCAGCAGCTTAGTCCTAGCGGGGCCGATCTACGAGCAGTACTTC	CASSLVLAGPIYEQYF
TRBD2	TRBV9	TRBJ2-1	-	TGTGCCAGCAGCCCAGACGGTAGCGGGAGAGGTTGGTTCTTC	CASSPDGSGRGWFF
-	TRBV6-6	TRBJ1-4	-	TGTGCCGGCAGCCAGGGGAGGGCTAATGAAAAACTGTTTTTT	CAGSQGRANEKLFF
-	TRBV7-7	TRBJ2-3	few	TGTGCCAGCAGCAACGAGGGAGCAGATACGCAGTATTTT	CASSNEGADTQYF
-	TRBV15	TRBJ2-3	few	TGTGCCACCAGCACTGCTAGCGTAGACACAGATACGCAGTATTTT	CATSTASVDTDTQYF
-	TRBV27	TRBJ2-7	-	TGTGCCAGCAAGACCGCAGGGGGGACAAATACCTACGAGCAGTACTTC	CASKTAGGTNTYEQYF
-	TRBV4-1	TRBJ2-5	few	TGCGCCAGCAGCCCAGGGTCCTGGGAGACCCAGTACTTC	CASSPGSWETQYF
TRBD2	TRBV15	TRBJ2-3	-	TGTGCCACCAGCAGAGAGCTCGGGTATCTAGCGGGAGGGACAGATACGCAGTATTTT	CATSRELGYLAGGTDTQYF
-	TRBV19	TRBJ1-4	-	TGTGCCAGTAGTGTCAAAGTTGTATCTCGTGAAAAACTGTTTTTT	CASSVKVVSREKLFF
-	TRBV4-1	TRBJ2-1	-	TGCGCCAGCAGCCAAGATAAGCGACTGTATACATCCTACAATGAGCAGTTCTTC	CASSQDKRLYTSYNEQFF
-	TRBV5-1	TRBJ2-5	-	TGCGCCAGCAGCCTAGGGACATACCTCGGAGAGACCCAGTACTTC	CASSLGTYLGETQYF
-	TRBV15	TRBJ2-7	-	TGTGCCACCAGCAGAGAGGGGAGCGCCTACGAGCAGTACTTC	CATSREGSAYEQYF
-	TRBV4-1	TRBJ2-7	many	TGCGCCAGCAGCCAAGGTGACAGACACGAGCAGTACTTC	CASSQGDRHEQYF
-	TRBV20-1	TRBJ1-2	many	TGCAGTGCTAGAGTTTTGGCAACCCCAGCATATGGCTACACCTTC	CSARVLATPAYGYTF
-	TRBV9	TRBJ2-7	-	TGTGCCAGCAGCGTAGAGGGCGGGGGCACCTACGAGCAGTACTTC	CASSVEGGGTYEQYF
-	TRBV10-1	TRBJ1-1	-	TGCGCCAGCAGTGAGTTGGACTTGTGGCCGGCTTTCTTT	CASSELDLWPAFF
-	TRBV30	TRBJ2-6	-	TGTTCTTCTGGGGCCAACGTCCTGACTTTC	CSSGANVLTF